This entry concerns a single T cell receptor (beta chain). The entry originates in a study of CD8+ T cells in alopecia areata. Study context: Treated patients took oral tofacitinib at 5 to 10 mg twice daily.

RNA was extracted and reverse transcribed into cDNA as the sequencing template. Assay used: immunoSEQ multiplex PCR; TCRdb lists only in-frame clones, some missing. The sample holds about 180,000 clones, over 50% seen once. V lost 3 bases to trimming and J lost 3 bases; unmatched junction nucleotides: 7. The CDR3 length is 14 residues. CDR1 is GTSNPN, CDR2 SVGIG, per germline (reference sequence). The sorting of PBMCs gave CD4+ and CD8+ T cells. This TCR derives from a human donor with alopecia areata. The material was CD4+ T cells sorted from blood, obtained at week 0. V and J are TRBV30 and TRBJ2-7, with 8 nucleotides matching TRBD1. This chain's CDR3 is CAWRYTGGHYEQYF. The DNA of the CDR3 is TGTGCCTGGAGATACACAGGGGGTCACTACGAGCAGTACTTC.